This TCR beta chain originates from a study of CXCR3-negative and CXCR3-positive naive CD8 T cells (dated by TCRdb to 2018 to 2020). General notes on the study: In total, some 140 million TRB reads were obtained, which works out to roughly 1.5 +/- 0.3 million reads per library. The diversity and physicochemical repertoire analyses included eleven to twelve donors pooled from two independent experiments. The TRBV-TRBJ cluster analysis covered naive subsets from five or six donors and memory cells from 3 donors.

This clonotype is medium-sized (0.01 to 0.1%) by frequency; its count is not recorded. The target of this receptor is not known. On the study overall, not on this receptor specifically: Naive CXCR3-negative and CXCR3-positive cells from the same donor showed similar TRBV-TRBJ usage, whereas memory cells showed distinct patterns. TRB CDR3s from CXCR3-positive naive cells showed higher hydrophobicity (lower Kidera factor 4), lower energy, and higher strength and volume indices than CXCR3-negative naive cells. Freshly isolated PBMCs were used for most assays because CXCR3 expression went down partially after cryopreservation. Both naive subsets had comparably high repertoire diversity, while memory CD8+ T cells had much lower repertoire diversity. Because surface CD5, which is linked to self-reactivity in mice, was comparable between the naive subsets, TCR interaction strength was also inferred from the physicochemical properties of TRB CDR3s.

For every CD8+ T cell subset, a few hundred thousand cells were flow-sorted straight into RLT lysis buffer, and each subset was sorted in triplicate. Naive CD8+ T cells were defined stringently as CD45RO-CCR7+CD27+CD95- to exclude memory contaminants. Peripheral blood mononuclear cells were isolated from buffy coats by standard density gradient centrifugation. A FACSAria III was used to flow-sort naive CXCR3-negative and CXCR3-positive CD8+ T cells. Total RNA was extracted from sorted cells using an RNeasy Mini Kit. The sequencer listed for this sample is NextSeq 550. The Human TCR Profiling Kit (MiLaboratory) was used to prepare UMI-labeled 5' RACE TRB cDNA libraries. The full amount of extracted RNA was used for cDNA synthesis, and the full amount of resulting cDNA was used for PCR amplification. Libraries were prepared in parallel using an identical number of PCR cycles. The authors processed their data as follows. About 53,000 +/- 9,400 unique UMI-labeled TRB cDNA molecules per library were extracted with MIGEC and MiXCR, with at least two reads per UMI required. An average of around 40,000 +/- 10,000 functional in-frame TRB CDR3 nucleotide clonotypes without stop codons was found per library. After downsampling to 5000 UMI-labeled TRB molecules per sample, diversity metrics, including normalized Shannon-Wiener and Chao1, were computed in VDJtools. For the central five CDR3 residues, VDJtools calculated physicochemical properties weighted by clonotype size, namely interaction energy, strength, volume and Kidera factor 4. One entry per CDR3 protein sequence results from the TCRdb reprocessing of the reads, with DNA left out. TCRdb assigned the V and J calls; the authors' analysis was not used. This sample's table has entries for about 9,100 distinct CDR3 sequences. The top ten hold 1% of the sample.

Including the terminal cysteine and phenylalanine, the CDR3 comprises 12 residues. No DNA is recorded. CDR1 and CDR2 are read off the germline V gene as SQVTM and ANQGSEA. The TCR comes from a human donor in good health. Some clones in this sample may be carry-over from other donors' samples. Sample: naive CXCR3- CD8+ T cells from blood. The cell subset or site label for this specimen denotes: CD45RO-CCR7+CD27+CD95- naive CD8+ T cells lacking CXCR3 (TNR3-). The rearrangement joined TRBV29-1 to TRBJ1-1. The CDR3 region: CTALGRDTEAFF.